The TCR beta chain described here comes from a study of blood T cell repertoires in COVID-19. Produced via immunoSEQ multiplex PCR; TCRdb's table is partial and in-frame only. Altogether fewer than 70,000 clones are present, about 85% being singletons, with the ten largest covering 2.5% to 3%. The CDR3 covers 16 residues. The germline CDR1 and CDR2 sequences are SGHNT and YENEEA. The ends were cut back, 1 base at V and 5 bases at J, with 18 bases in the middle. Source material: peripheral blood. This chain connects TRBV11-3 to TRBJ2-7, with D possibly matching TRBD2 (6 bases). The TCR was taken from a man at least 80 years old with acute or convalescent COVID-19. The CDR3 DNA reads as TGTGCCAGCAGCTTAGCCCGGGGGACCGAGGTAGACGAGCAGTACTTC. It yields the protein CASSLARGTEVDEQYF.